This TCR beta chain was retrieved from a study of T cells in Graves' hyperthyroidism and ophthalmopathy. Researchers amplified the TCR beta CDR3 regions from RNA transcripts. RT-PCR in the first round (using the HTBI primer set) targeted the TCR CDR3. MiXCR was run by TCRdb on the multiplex PCR reads, yielding one entry per CDR3 protein. The sample has some 340,000 distinct CDR3 sequences; roughly an eighth are singletons. The study's findings and limits: Among clonotypes expanded in thyroid above 0.001, most were also found in blood.

This clonotype was recorded many times. Its antigen is not identified. The CDR3 covers 12 residues. CDR1 is DFQATT and CDR2 is SNEGSKA in the germline V gene (reference sequence). The V and J ends lost 3 bases and 4 bases respectively, with 9 bases between them. The chain is built from TRBV20-1 and TRBJ1-1; TRBD1 might be the D (5 bases). The specimen sequenced was blood. This TCR was sampled from a woman aged 40 to 50 with Graves' ophthalmopathy. This CDR3 reads CSARQGGTEAFF. CDR3 bases: TGCAGTGCTAGGCAGGGAGGCACTGAAGCTTTCTTT.